Presented here are 24 T cell receptor beta chains from one specimen sequenced in a study of OX40 agonist ivuxolimab in advanced cancers. Method: immunoSEQ multiplex PCR; TCRdb's copy keeps in-frame clones and lacks some. Among just over 15,000 clones listed, 50% to 75% were seen once. This specimen consisted of CD4+ or CD8+ T cells sorted from blood, obtained in a trial of the OX40 agonist ivuxolimab. The receptor set was obtained from an adult with an advanced solid tumor such as melanoma, head and neck, liver or kidney cancer.

In its sample, this clone is medium-sized. The chain employs TRBV4-2 and TRBJ2-5, with D perhaps given as TRBD1 or TRBD2 (5 bases each). Germline values: CDR1 LGHNA, CDR2 YNFKEQ. The V end was cut by 3 bases, the J end by 2 bases, with 25 bases between. The CDR3 contains 19 residues. CDR3 residues: CASSHLWGPTADNQETQYF. The CDR3, as DNA: TGTGCCAGCAGCCATCTATGGGGCCCTACAGCGGATAATCAAGAGACCCAGTACTTC.

This rearrangement joins TRBV5-6 to TRBJ2-1, with a tentative D call TRBD1 (5 bases). The V gene's germline CDR1 is SGHDT and CDR2 YYEEEE. Trimming removed 2 bases from V and 0 bases from J, with 6 bases in between. The CDR3 consists of 14 residues. The CDR3 sequence is CASSFRASYNEQFF. CDR3 bases: TGTGCCAGCAGCTTCAGGGCCTCCTACAATGAGCAGTTCTTC.

By share, this clone counts as medium-sized. This chain uses TRBV7-9 with TRBJ1-2, with 7 bases that match TRBD1. This CDR3 has 15 amino acids. Germline V gene data show CDR1 as SEHNR and CDR2 as FQNEAQ (reference sequence). Trimming cost V 6 bases and J 2 bases; bases outside gene matches: 9. The CDR3 region is CASSPPDRVNYGYTF. CDR3 DNA: TGTGCCAGCAGTCCGCCTGACAGGGTAAACTATGGCTACACCTTC. The whole variable domain, remainder taken from reference TRBV7-9 and TRBJ1-2, is DTGVSQNPRHKITKRGQNVTFRCDPISEHNRLYWYRQTLGQGPEFLTYFQNEAQLEKSRLLSDRFSAERPKGSFSTLEIQRTEQGDSAMYLCASSPPDRVNYGYTFGSGTRLTVV.

The CDR3 DNA sequence: TGTGCCAGCCTCCTAGCGGGGGGAAACAATGAGCAGTTCTTC. Protein sequence: CASLLAGGNNEQFF. The chain links TRBV14 to TRBJ2-1; 11 bases fit TRBD2. The V and J ends lost 8 bases and 5 bases, in that order; junction bases with no gene match: 5. The length of the CDR3 is 14 residues. Germline V lookup: CDR1 SGHDN, CDR2 FVKESK.

The CDR3 reads CASSQDVGVGYGYTF. For the CDR3, the DNA is TGCGCCAGCAGCCAAGATGTAGGGGTCGGCTATGGCTACACCTTC. The chain links TRBV4-1 to TRBJ1-2; weak D call: TRBD1 (5 bases). The CDR3 has 15 residues. CDR1 MGHRA and CDR2 YSYEKL come from the germline V gene. The V and J ends lost 0 bases and 4 bases respectively, with 12 bases between them.

This clone was observed a handful of times. The chain has TRBV6-5 and TRBJ2-7, with D uncertain. The germline V gene has CDR1 MNHEY and CDR2 SVGAGI. Trimming left V 2 bases short and J 3 bases short, with 11 bases between. This CDR3 is 14 amino acids long. CDR3 DNA: TGTGCCAGCAGTTACGGGCTAGGTGGCTACGAGCAGTACTTC. It specifies CASSYGLGGYEQYF.

V usage is TRBV6-5 and J usage is TRBJ2-7, with D unresolved. This CDR3 region has 12 residues. Trimming stripped 6 bases from V and 3 bases from J, with 9 bases between. Germline CDR1 reads MNHEY; CDR2 reads SVGAGI. CDR3: CASSPDHYEQYF. The CDR3 nucleotides read TGTGCCAGCAGCCCGGACCACTACGAGCAGTACTTC.

By proportion, this clone is medium-sized. As DNA, the CDR3 is TGTGCCAGCAGCCAAGGATCACCCTACGAGCAGTACTTC. Protein product: CASSQGSPYEQYF. V and J are TRBV14 and TRBJ2-7; D not certain. The germline V and J ends were trimmed by 1 base and 2 bases, with 6 bases remaining between them. Germline values: CDR1 SGHDN, CDR2 FVKESK. The CDR3 totals 13 residues.

The count of this clone is one. The rearrangement links TRBV6-5 to TRBJ2-7; D perhaps matches TRBD1 (6 bases). The CDR3 sequence is 14 residues long. V dropped 5 bases and J dropped 2 bases, with 13 bases sitting between them. Germline CDR1 reads MNHEY; CDR2 reads SVGAGI. CDR3 DNA sequence: TGTGCCAGCAGTCTCCGGGACACTACCTACGAGCAGTACTTC. Its translation is CASSLRDTTYEQYF.

The chain joins TRBV7-6 to TRBJ2-7; no reliable D call. There are 14 residues in the CDR3. V lost 4 bases and J 2 bases, leaving 12 bases between the germline ends. Germline values: CDR1 SGHVS, CDR2 FNYEAQ. For the CDR3, the DNA is TGTGCCAGCAGCTCCCTCCAGCAGCCCTACGAGCAGTACTTC. This codes for CASSSLQQPYEQYF.

The chain employs TRBV5-1 and TRBJ2-1; 10 nucleotides line up with TRBD1. The CDR3 contains 15 residues. Germline loops: CDR1 SGHRS, CDR2 YFSETQ. The V segment lost 4 bases and the J segment 5 bases; nucleotides outside the gene matches: 6. CDR3: CASSAGTGVDNEQFF. In nucleotides, the CDR3 is TGCGCCAGCAGCGCCGGGACAGGGGTGGACAATGAGCAGTTCTTC.

This clone is medium-sized by share. This same CDR3 is encoded by further DNA sequences in the sample. The chain combines TRBV7-9 with TRBJ1-2; D not resolved. V was shortened by 2 bases and J by 4 bases, with 14 bases between the two germline ends. Germline lookup yields CDR1 SEHNR and CDR2 FQNEAQ (reference sequence). CDR3 size: 15 residues. CDR3 sequence reads: CASSLLLRVVYGYTF. CDR3 bases: TGTGCCAGCAGCTTACTCCTAAGGGTAGTCTATGGCTACACCTTC.

This chain links TRBV6-1 with TRBJ2-7; 12 nucleotides align to TRBD2. Germline V lookup: CDR1 MNHNS, CDR2 SASEGT. The CDR3 spans 14 residues. J gave up 2 bases and V 6 bases, and 2 bases lay outside the gene matches. The CDR3: CASRTSGGPYEQYF. CDR3 sequence (DNA): TGTGCCAGCAGGACTAGCGGGGGACCCTACGAGCAGTACTTC.

The rearrangement uses TRBV6-5 and TRBJ2-3; no definite D call. V dropped 6 bases and J dropped 6 bases, with 16 bases sitting between them. The germline gives CDR1 MNHEY, CDR2 SVGAGI. This CDR3 spans 14 amino acids. CDR3 region: CASSQSRVADTQYF. CDR3 sequence (DNA): TGTGCCAGCAGCCAAAGTAGAGTAGCTGATACGCAGTATTTT.

The chain recombines TRBV19 with TRBJ1-5; 7 bases map to TRBD1. CDR3 length equals 15 residues. Germline loops: CDR1 LNHDA, CDR2 SQIVND (reference sequence). V lost 7 bases, J lost 4 bases, and 10 bases stayed unmatched. The CDR3 loop is CASTPFQGVNQPQHF. In DNA form, the CDR3 reads TGTGCCAGTACCCCATTTCAGGGGGTAAATCAGCCCCAGCATTTT.

In its sample, this clone is medium-sized. J is TRBJ2-1 and V is TRBV15; TRBD2 aligns across 11 bases. This CDR3 contains 16 residues. Germline loops: CDR1 LNHNV, CDR2 YYDKDF (reference sequence). Unmatched junction bases numbered 9, after V lost 3 bases and J lost 8 bases. CDR3 sequence reads: CATSRAGTSGGDEQFF. CDR3 coding DNA: TGTGCCACCAGCAGGGCCGGGACTAGCGGTGGGGATGAGCAGTTCTTC.

The V call is TRBV27, the J call TRBJ2-7, with a possible D match to TRBD1 (6 bases). Trimming cost V 5 bases and J 0 bases, with 14 bases left between them. CDR1 is MNHEY, CDR2 SMNVEV, per germline (reference sequence). This CDR3 contains 15 residues. Here the CDR3 reads CASSALTGSSYEQYF. CDR3 nucleotides: TGTGCCAGCAGTGCACTCACAGGGAGCTCCTACGAGCAGTACTTC.

This clone occurred a few times. The chain couples TRBV14 to TRBJ2-7; the D is unclear. The V and J ends lost 3 bases and 0 bases respectively, with 3 bases between them. The CDR3 length is 12 residues. Germline assignment: CDR1 SGHDN and CDR2 FVKESK. The CDR3 here is CASSQSSYEQYF. The CDR3 bases are TGTGCCAGCAGCCAGAGCTCCTACGAGCAGTACTTC.

The J gene is TRBJ2-7, the V gene TRBV6-1; TRBD2 aligns across 7 bases. The CDR3 totals 13 residues. In germline, CDR1 is MNHNS, CDR2 SASEGT. The J segment lost 1 base and the V segment lost 8 bases, leaving 5 bases of the junction unmatched. CDR3 bases: TGTGCCAGCGGGGGGGTCTTATCCTACGAGCAGTACTTC. This sequence encodes CASGGVLSYEQYF.

V usage is TRBV4-2 and J usage is TRBJ2-7, with 7 bases fitting TRBD2. Germline CDR1 reads LGHNA; CDR2 reads YNFKEQ. The length of the CDR3 is 14 residues. Unmatched junction bases numbered 7, after V lost 5 bases and J lost 3 bases. The CDR3: CASSLAGGGYEQYF. The CDR3 DNA follows: TGTGCCAGCAGCTTGGCTGGCGGGGGCTACGAGCAGTACTTC.

The V and J genes are TRBV19 and TRBJ1-4, with D uncertain. V shed 6 bases and J shed 8 bases, with 22 bases lying between them. In germline, CDR1 is LNHDA, CDR2 SQIVND (reference sequence). The CDR3 is made up of 16 amino acids. The CDR3 DNA reads TGTGCCAGTAGCTCGACGGGCAGCGAGGCTTGGGAAAAACTGTTTTTT. Its protein is CASSSTGSEAWEKLFF.

Comments on this clone: The same CDR3 is also encoded by other DNA sequences in this sample. The chain couples TRBV4-3 to TRBJ2-7; D is possibly TRBD2 (6 bases). V was cut by 3 bases and J by 0 bases, with 12 bases left in between. The CDR3 has 15 amino acids. CDR1 is LGHNA, CDR2 YSLEER, per germline. CDR3 coding DNA: TGCGCCAGCAGCCAGGGGGACGGGAGCTCCTACGAGCAGTACTTC. Its protein is CASSQGDGSSYEQYF.

The chain joins TRBV7-8 to TRBJ2-3; 10 nucleotides align to TRBD2. The germline V gene encodes CDR1 SGHVS and CDR2 FQNEAQ. Unmatched junction bases numbered 4, after V lost 6 bases and J lost 1 base. The CDR3 consists of 15 residues. CDR3 protein: CASSVLAGGTDTQYF. Here the CDR3 DNA reads TGTGCCAGCAGTGTTCTAGCGGGGGGCACAGATACGCAGTATTTT.

This clone was picked up a small number of times. The rearrangement uses TRBV7-9 and TRBJ2-7; 7 nucleotides line up with TRBD1. The length of the CDR3 is 14 residues. Trimming at V came to 8 bases and at J to 5 bases, leaving 12 bases not matched to a gene. Germline V CDR1 and CDR2: SEHNR, FQNEAQ (reference sequence). The CDR3 sequence: CASSFVTGSHEQYF. The CDR3 coding sequence is TGTGCCAGCTCCTTTGTGACAGGGTCCCACGAGCAGTACTTC.